The 29 T cell receptor beta chains below were found in one sample sequenced in a study of blood T cells in healthy people across ages (dated by TCRdb to between 2014 and 2017). The method behind the library was 5' RACE. TCRdb lists the instrument as Illumina HiSeq 2500. A second PCR of about 7 to 12 cycles was run with a J-beta primer mix and a sample-barcoded 5' primer. In TCRdb, the public reads were trimmed at Q25 with fastp and aligned with MiXCR, with productive beta chains retained. Entries that share a CDR3 protein sequence are merged under the most common genes and DNA. The sample includes 790,000 or so distinct CDR3 sequences, with roughly 50% observed a single time. The ten biggest clones cover roughly 25% of the sample. Sequenced sample: blood. Receptor source: a man aged 35-49 years in good health.

CDR3 amino acids: CASHSRGINEQYF. The CDR3 coding sequence is TGTGCCAGCCACTCGCGGGGGATCAATGAGCAGTACTTC. This chain joins TRBV28 and TRBJ2-7; 7 bases match TRBD2. The CDR3 spans 13 residues. Germline CDR1 MDHEN, CDR2 SYDVKM. Losses at the gene ends were 8 bases for V and 7 bases for J; bases not matched to a gene: 11. Drawing the rest from reference TRBV28 and TRBJ2-7, the complete variable domain is DVKVTQSSRYLVKRTGEKVFLECVQDMDHENMFWYRQDPGLGLRLIYFSYDVKMKEKGDIPEGYSVSREKKERFSLILESASTNQTSMYLCASHSRGINEQYFGPGTRLTVT.

The CDR3 sequence is CSARNRDYNYEQYF. The DNA for the CDR3 is TGCAGTGCTAGGAACCGGGACTATAATTACGAGCAGTACTTC. The chain couples TRBV20-1 to TRBJ2-7; TRBD2 matches 7 bases. The CDR3 is 14 amino acids. Trimming at V came to 3 bases and at J to 4 bases, leaving 9 bases not matched to a gene. The V gene's germline CDR1 is DFQATT and CDR2 SNEGSKA (reference sequence).

This clonotype was seen a handful of times. V is TRBV10-3 and J is TRBJ1-5, with 9 bases lining up with TRBD1. J lost 4 bases, V lost 2 bases, and 0 bases had no gene match. Germline V gene data show CDR1 as ENHRY and CDR2 as SYGVKD. The CDR3 length is 14 residues. This CDR3 reads CAISEGTGNQPQHF. The CDR3 nucleotides read TGTGCCATCAGTGAGGGGACAGGGAATCAGCCCCAGCATTTT.

V gene TRBV6-5 combines with J gene TRBJ1-5; 8 bases are shared with TRBD1. The CDR3 loop spans 14 amino acids. The germline gives CDR1 MNHEY, CDR2 SVGAGI. Germline trimming cut 6 bases from V and 4 bases from J; bases unmatched to any gene: 5. The CDR3 nucleotides are TGTGCCAGCAGCCGGACAGGGCTAAATCAGCCCCAGCATTTT. It codes for CASSRTGLNQPQHF.

This sequence joins TRBV6-5 and TRBJ1-2, with TRBD1 as a possible D gene (6 bases). Trimming cost V 0 bases and J 3 bases, with 11 bases left between them. CDR3 size: 15 residues. Per germline, CDR1 MNHEY and CDR2 SVGAGI. CDR3 coding DNA: TGTGCCAGCAGTTACTCGAAGGACAGCTACTATGGCTACACCTTC. Translation gives CASSYSKDSYYGYTF.

The table lists this clonotype with a few counts. This CDR3 is CASSLAGTEQYF. CDR3 in DNA: TGTGCCAGCAGCTTAGCGGGAACTGAGCAGTACTTC. The chain is built from TRBV7-2 and TRBJ2-7; D call uncertain. This CDR3 is built from 12 residues. CDR1 is SGHTA and CDR2 is FQGNSA in the germline V gene. V shed 0 bases and J shed 7 bases, with 7 bases lying between them.

V gene TRBV7-3 combines with J gene TRBJ1-1; D not certain. Germline values: CDR1 SGHTA, CDR2 FQGTGA. This CDR3 has 14 amino acids. V was clipped by 5 bases and J by 4 bases, with 14 bases between them. This CDR3 reads CASSPSGSVTEAFF. CDR3 bases: TGTGCCAGCAGCCCCTCGGGGTCTGTCACTGAAGCTTTCTTT.

This chain joins TRBV20-1 and TRBJ1-4; TRBD1 might be the D (5 bases). Germline loops: CDR1 DFQATT, CDR2 SNEGSKA (reference sequence). V was pared by 7 bases and J by 4 bases, with 13 bases between. The CDR3 spans 13 residues. CDR3 bases: TGCAGTGTTACCGTTGGGGGTAATGAAAAACTGTTTTTT. Amino acids: CSVTVGGNEKLFF.

The CDR3 bases are TGTGCCAGCAGCGGCGGAGAGGGATATAGCAATCAGCCCCAGCATTTT. Encoded protein: CASSGGEGYSNQPQHF. The chain couples TRBV9 to TRBJ1-5; D gene unclear. V was pared by 3 bases and J by 0 bases, with 13 bases between. This CDR3 region has 16 residues. Germline CDR1 SGDLS, CDR2 YYNGEE.

The rearrangement links TRBV6-2 or TRBV6-3 to TRBJ2-2; 7 bases are a match to TRBD2. Germline V gives CDR1 MNHEY, CDR2 SVGEGT. The CDR3 has 17 residues. After removal of 2 bases from V and 1 base from J, the junction contained 7 bases not matched to a gene. This CDR3 is CASSYRPTSENTGELFF. The CDR3 bases are TGTGCCAGCAGTTACCGCCCAACTAGCGAGAACACCGGGGAGCTGTTTTTT.

The chain uses TRBV27 and TRBJ2-7; 10 nucleotides agree with TRBD1. The DNA end is a closer match to TRBJ2-5, so the J assignment may be wrong. This CDR3 is 15 amino acids long. Germline loops: CDR1 MNHEY, CDR2 SMNVEV (reference sequence). The CDR3 DNA is TGTGCCAGCAGCCGCCGGGACAGGGGTTCTCAGACCCAGTACTTC. Translation: CASSRRDRGSQTQYF.

This clonotype was detected a few times. V is TRBV10-2 and J is TRBJ1-2; perhaps TRBD1 as D (5 bases). The germline V gene encodes CDR1 WSHSY and CDR2 SAAADI. Deletions cut 4 bases from V and 5 bases from J, with 17 bases between. CDR3 length equals 15 residues. Here the CDR3 DNA reads TGCGCCAGCAGTGGAAGCAGGGACTTCGGGTATGGCTACACCTTC. Translation: CASSGSRDFGYGYTF.

This clonotype showed up just a few times. This chain connects TRBV27 to TRBJ2-4, with a possible D match to TRBD2 (6 bases). V was shortened by 3 bases and J by 4 bases, with 22 bases between the two germline ends. The CDR3 contains 18 residues. Germline loops: CDR1 MNHEY, CDR2 SMNVEV (reference sequence). The DNA for the CDR3 is TGTGCCAGCAGTTTCAGTTTCGACGGGGGAATACTGAAAAACATTCAGTACTTC. It codes for CASSFSFDGGILKNIQYF.

V usage is TRBV5-1 and J usage is TRBJ2-5; possible D gene TRBD1, 6 bases. The V gene's germline CDR1 is SGHRS and CDR2 YFSETQ. The V gene lost 5 bases and the J gene lost 3 bases, with 8 bases spanning the gap. This CDR3 is 12 amino acids long. The chain's CDR3 is CASRGQEETQYF. As DNA, the CDR3 is TGCGCCAGCAGGGGACAAGAAGAGACCCAGTACTTC. Variable domain in full (rest from reference TRBV5-1 and TRBJ2-5): KAGVTQTPRYLIKTRGQQVTLSCSPISGHRSVSWYQQTPGQGLQFLFEYFSETQRNKGNFPGRFSGRQFSNSRSEMNVSTLELGDSALYLCASRGQEETQYFGPGTRLLVL.

In its sample, this clonotype was seen once. V gene TRBV9 combines with J gene TRBJ2-5, with unresolved D. V was trimmed by 0 bases and J by 4 bases, leaving 19 bases between them. CDR1 and CDR2 from the germline V gene are SGDLS and YYNGEE. The CDR3 loop spans 17 amino acids. CDR3 bases: TGTGCCAGCAGCGTAGCTTTCTGCCGCCCCACTCCAGAGACCCAGTACTTC. It is translated as CASSVAFCRPTPETQYF.

In this sample, this clonotype turned up a few times. The DNA for the CDR3 is TGTGCCAGCAGTCCGGGGGGGGAGTTCTACGAGCAGTACTTC. Its translation is CASSPGGEFYEQYF. The chain combines TRBV13 with TRBJ2-4, with TRBD2 identical over 8 bases. The last part of the DNA fits TRBJ2-7 better; the J call may be wrong. CDR3 length: 14 amino acids. In germline, CDR1 is PRHDT, CDR2 FYEKMQ (reference sequence).

The V and J genes are TRBV7-3 and TRBJ2-5; D perhaps matches TRBD2 (5 bases). Looked up from germline, CDR1 is SGHTA and CDR2 is FQGTGA. With 2 bases removed from V and 7 bases from J, the gap between germline ends came to 14 bases. This CDR3 region has 14 residues. For the CDR3, the DNA is TGTGCCAGCAGCTTACCGGGTCCGAGCGGGACCCAGTACTTC. It encodes CASSLPGPSGTQYF.

The CDR3 nucleotides are TGCAGTGCTAGTGAAGACACCCTCGAGCAGTACTTC. This codes for CSASEDTLEQYF. The chain is built from TRBV20-1 and TRBJ2-7; D not resolved. Trimming removed 3 bases from V and 6 bases from J, with 12 bases in between. This CDR3 has 12 residues. Per the germline V gene, CDR1 is DFQATT and CDR2 is SNEGSKA (reference sequence).

The chain recombines TRBV18 with TRBJ2-1; possibly TRBD1 for D (5 bases). Germline V CDR1 and CDR2: KGHSH, LQKENI. The CDR3 covers 11 residues. V was shortened by 1 base and J by 11 bases, with 6 bases between the two germline ends. The CDR3: CASSPQGKQFF. For the CDR3, the DNA is TGTGCCAGCTCACCACAGGGGAAGCAGTTCTTC.

This clonotype was observed once. The chain couples TRBV4-1 to TRBJ2-1, with TRBD2 identical over 9 bases. V shed 3 bases, J shed 4 bases, and the junction held 10 bases outside the gene matches. CDR1 and CDR2 from the germline V gene are MGHRA and YSYEKL. The CDR3 extends over 17 amino acids. Here the CDR3 DNA reads TGCGCCAGCAGCCAGCCAGGGACTAGCCAAAGATACAATGAGCAGTTCTTC. Translating gives CASSQPGTSQRYNEQFF.

This clonotype was counted a few times. The J gene is TRBJ2-7, the V gene TRBV4-3; 9 nucleotides align to TRBD2. Germline V gene data show CDR1 as LGHNA and CDR2 as YSLEER. This CDR3 region has 15 residues. After removal of 4 bases from V and 3 bases from J, the junction contained 7 bases not matched to a gene. The CDR3 DNA sequence: TGCGCCAGCAGCCCGACCATGACTAGCGGCTACGAGCAGTACTTC. This codes for CASSPTMTSGYEQYF.

The chain uses TRBV11-2 and TRBJ2-1, with 11 nucleotides matching TRBD1. The CDR3 is 15 amino acids. V trimming: 8 bases; J trimming: 7 bases; junction bases outside the gene matches: 10. Germline CDR1 reads SGHAT; CDR2 reads FQNNGV. The CDR3 DNA follows: TGTGCCAGCGGGCGGACAGGGGGCAGATTTAATGAGCAGTTCTTC. Translating it yields CASGRTGGRFNEQFF.

The sample holds a few counts of this clonotype. This chain connects TRBV12-5 to TRBJ2-7; 10 bases match TRBD2. V gave up 6 bases and J gave up 2 bases; unmatched junction bases: 19. The CDR3 consists of 19 residues. Germline CDR1 and CDR2: LGHNT and FRNRAP. CDR3 sequence reads: CASGQARGTGTSVPYEQYF. The CDR3 nucleotides read TGTGCTAGTGGACAGGCGAGGGGGACGGGGACTAGCGTTCCCTACGAGCAGTACTTC.

The chain joins TRBV6-1 to TRBJ2-5; D gene unclear. Germline CDR1 and CDR2: MNHNS and SASEGT. The CDR3 consists of 16 residues. Trimming removed 2 bases at V and 4 bases at J, with 17 bases between. The CDR3 loop is CASSELDRFVAETQYF. The DNA for the CDR3 is TGTGCCAGCAGTGAATTGGATAGGTTCGTCGCAGAGACCCAGTACTTC.

V gene TRBV6-4 combines with J gene TRBJ2-1; D gene uncertain. CDR1 is MRHNA, CDR2 SNTAGT, per germline. Trimming pared 1 base from V and 0 bases from J, leaving 10 bases between. This CDR3 region has 16 residues. The CDR3 reads CASSDFATSSYNEQFF. CDR3 DNA: TGTGCCAGCAGTGACTTCGCAACAAGCTCCTACAATGAGCAGTTCTTC.

The rearrangement links TRBV14 to TRBJ2-2, with D tentatively TRBD2 (5 bases). Trimming pared 4 bases from V and 3 bases from J, leaving 18 bases between. This CDR3 spans 17 amino acids. Per the germline V gene, CDR1 is SGHDN and CDR2 is FVKESK. The CDR3 DNA sequence: TGTGCCAGCAGCCCAGGCTATCGGACTCCGCACACCGGGGAGCTGTTTTTT. It specifies CASSPGYRTPHTGELFF.

The chain links TRBV27 to TRBJ2-4; TRBD2 agrees at 9 bases. The DNA end lines up better with TRBJ2-7; the J call may be wrong. The CDR3 totals 14 residues. The germline gives CDR1 MNHEY, CDR2 SMNVEV (reference sequence). This CDR3 reads CASSLSGGKGEQYF. In DNA, the CDR3 is TGTGCCAGCAGTCTTAGCGGGGGCAAAGGCGAGCAGTACTTC.

V usage is TRBV28 and J usage is TRBJ2-7; perhaps TRBD1 as D (6 bases). The CDR3 contains 14 residues. Germline assignment: CDR1 MDHEN and CDR2 SYDVKM. Deletions cut 1 base from V and 4 bases from J, with 11 bases between. The CDR3 nucleotides read TGTGCCAGCAGTTTATACAGGGTGTCGTACGAGCAGTACTTC. Residues: CASSLYRVSYEQYF.

This chain links TRBV12-3 or TRBV12-4 with TRBJ2-3, with a weak D call TRBD2 (6 bases). The CDR3 loop spans 13 amino acids. Trimming removed 7 bases from V and 4 bases from J, with 12 bases in between. Written as DNA, the CDR3 is TGTGCCAGCACTCTGGGACTCCCAGATACGCAGTATTTT. Translation: CASTLGLPDTQYF.